This T cell receptor (beta chain) is from a study of OX40 agonist ivuxolimab in advanced cancers. This CDR3 spans 16 amino acids. CDR1 and CDR2 from the germline V gene are LNHDA and SQIVND (reference sequence). With 0 bases removed from V and 1 base from J, the gap between germline ends came to 12 bases. Clones were sequenced by immunoSEQ multiplex PCR, and TCRdb holds only the in-frame ones, with some missing. The sample records roughly 20,000 clones, roughly four fifths being singletons. Blood specimens came from baseline, cycle 4 day 1, and cycle 7 day 1. Material: CD4+ or CD8+ T cells sorted from blood, obtained in a trial of the OX40 agonist ivuxolimab. The rearrangement joins TRBV19 to TRBJ1-1; D is possibly TRBD1 (6 bases). The receptor comes from an adult with an advanced solid tumor such as melanoma, head and neck, liver or kidney cancer. CDR3 coding DNA: TGTGCCAGTAGTATAGATCTCGACAGGAGGAACACTGAAGCTTTCTTT. Translation: CASSIDLDRRNTEAFF.